These T cell receptor beta chains were read from a single sample in a study of T-cell reconstitution after alpha-beta-depleted transplantation in children. One entry per CDR3 protein results from TCRdb running MiXCR on the PCR reads. The sample has 240,000 or so distinct CDR3 sequences, more than 10% seen once. Sequenced here: PBMCs from the stem cell graft donor, sampled from the stem cell graft. The receptors were gathered from a human donor who donated a stem cell graft to a child with acute lymphoblastic leukemia. Both conserved end residues are part of each CDR3. A D gene is named only where the DNA matches it firmly. Not every row has a clone size; where given, it reads once, few, many or a size class.

TRBV5-6	-	12	many	TRBJ1-1	TGTGCCAGCAGCTCGGTTGACACTGAAGCTTTCTTT	CASSSVDTEAFF
TRBV5-1	TRBD2	16	many	TRBJ2-5	TGCGCCAGCAGAGGGACTAGCGGGGGGCCTCAAGAGACCCAGTACTTC	CASRGTSGGPQETQYF
TRBV7-9	-	14	-	TRBJ1-1	TGTGCCAGCAGCTATAACAGGGAAGGCCCGGAGGCTTTCTTT	CASSYNREGPEAFF
TRBV7-2	-	14	many	TRBJ2-1	TGTGCCAGCAGCTTGGGCAGGGCCCCGAATGAGCAGTTCTTC	CASSLGRAPNEQFF
TRBV9	-	10	many	TRBJ1-2	TGTGCCAGCGCCGGTGATGGCTACACCTTC	CASAGDGYTF
TRBV4-2	TRBD2	18	many	TRBJ2-7	TGTGCCAGCAGCCATGCCCCCTCAACTAGCGGGGGTTCCTACGAGCAGTACTTC	CASSHAPSTSGGSYEQYF
TRBV10-3	-	12	many	TRBJ2-1	TGTGCCATCAAAGACAATACGGTTGAGCAGTTCTTC	CAIKDNTVEQFF
TRBV12-3/TRBV12-4	-	11	many	TRBJ1-1	TGTGCCAGCAGTTTCGACACTGAAGCTTTCTTT	CASSFDTEAFF
TRBV18	-	15	once	TRBJ1-2	TGTGCCAGCTCACCTTCGGGGGGCGCTTTCTATGGCTACACCTTC	CASSPSGGAFYGYTF
TRBV6-1	-	14	many	TRBJ2-5	TGTGCCACCACAAGAACGGCCTACCAAGAGACCCAGTACTTC	CATTRTAYQETQYF
TRBV29-1	-	13	-	TRBJ2-7	TGCAGCGTTGTCCCCCATTGGGGCTACGAGCAGTACTTC	CSVVPHWGYEQYF
TRBV7-9	-	13	many	TRBJ1-1	TGTGCCAGCAGCTCCTCCTATTCAACTGAAGCTTTCTTT	CASSSSYSTEAFF
TRBV20-1	-	15	many	TRBJ1-3	TGCAGTGCTAGAGACGCGACAGGCTCTGGAAACACCATATATTTT	CSARDATGSGNTIYF
TRBV7-2	-	12	many	TRBJ2-7	TGTGCCAGCAGTCTTACAGCCTACGAGCAGTACTTC	CASSLTAYEQYF
TRBV20-1	TRBD1	13	many	TRBJ1-5	TGCAGTGCTGGGACAGGGTACAATCAGCCCCAGCATTTT	CSAGTGYNQPQHF
TRBV20-1	TRBD2	14	-	TRBJ2-5	TGCAGTGCTACTAGCGGGGGCCGTCTTGAGACCCAGTACTTC	CSATSGGRLETQYF
TRBV10-3	-	13	few	TRBJ2-2	TGTGCCATCAGTGAACAGTACACCGGGGAGCTGTTTTTT	CAISEQYTGELFF
TRBV18	-	16	-	TRBJ2-1	TGTGCCAGCTCACGCCTCTCGGCGGGCGGATACAATGAGCAGTTCTTC	CASSRLSAGGYNEQFF
TRBV5-1	TRBD2	18	many	TRBJ2-3	TGCGCCAGCAGCCGCCGGGACTACCAATTACGTAGCACAGATACGCAGTATTTT	CASSRRDYQLRSTDTQYF
TRBV10-3	-	14	many	TRBJ1-5	TGTGCCATCAGTCCTGACACCCGCAATCAGCCCCAGCATTTT	CAISPDTRNQPQHF
TRBV24-1	-	14	many	TRBJ2-3	TGTGCCACCAGTGATTTTAAGAGCACAGATACGCAGTATTTT	CATSDFKSTDTQYF
TRBV27	-	16	many	TRBJ2-1	TGTGCCAGCAGCCTCCGAACGGGAGTCTCCTACAATGAGCAGTTCTTC	CASSLRTGVSYNEQFF